This paragraph covers one TCR beta chain sequence. The antigen it binds to is not known. Base qualities are not provided; no much larger clone lies one nucleotide away. Only healthy Caucasian donors were included. Three pairs of female monozygotic twins, all aged about 18 to 29 years, made up the twin cohort. CD4+ and CD8+ T cell populations were isolated with positive isolation kits from Invitrogen. The library was obtained by 5' RACE. TCRdb shows the sequencer as Illumina HiSeq 2000. A universal primer binding site was added through template switching, and the final cDNA carried a unique molecular identifier so that TCR cDNA molecules could be counted accurately. Specific primers in the conserved constant-segment region were used to synthesize first-strand cDNA for TCR alpha and beta chains. To control for contamination, each cDNA library was double barcoded with a SMART-Mk sample barcode plus Illumina barcodes. TruSeq adapter sequences along with Illumina sample barcodes were introduced in two successive PCR steps. Sequencing of the TCR alpha and beta cDNA libraries was done on the Illumina HiSeq platform using custom primers. On the study's bioinformatics: MiGEC was used to process raw reads and extract unique molecular identifiers, and MiXCR was used to find CDR3 positions. For each individual, recombination models were inferred using an EM algorithm with the repgenHMM and IGoR tools. The analysis of shared clonotypes was done with the tcR package in R, with sharing normalized by the product of cloneset sizes. Out-of-frame nonproductive sequences were analyzed to study raw recombination free of thymic and clonal selection effects. TCRdb redid the processing of the public reads, applying fastp at Q25 and MiXCR, and retained in-frame beta chains. Merged by CDR3 protein, the rows form single entries marked with the most common genes and DNA. In this record, the V and J calls reflect TCRdb's handling and not the investigators' own analysis. The sample table records roughly 540,000 distinct CDR3 sequences; around 20% of these occur just once. Roughly 0.9% of the sample goes to the ten largest clones.

These data originate in a study of identical twins (dated by TCRdb to 2016 to 2017). Looking at the study overall: To test whether fetal clonotypes persist, the study used deep sequencing on TCR alpha and beta repertoires from monozygotic twins, unrelated adults of various ages, and cord blood. Replicate twin experiments were performed at different times using different library preparation protocols to rule out contamination.

Results the study describes overall, beyond this receptor: Compared with coincidental sharing between unrelated individuals, out-of-frame TCR alpha sequences shared between twins showed an excess of sequences with low generation probability. Conclusions relied on cross-sectional statistical analysis, since the same donors could not be followed over many years. Zero-insertion analyses could be partly confounded by invariant T cells such as MAIT and iNKT, though diverse VJ usage argued against such confounding for most clonotypes. Recombination models systematically underestimated out-of-frame TCR alpha sharing in monozygotic twins but agreed with sharing between unrelated individuals. In beta out-of-frame sequences, excess twin sharing was weaker, because having fewer shared sequences lowered the signal-to-noise ratio. Fewer insertions were carried by abundant cord blood beta clonotypes; a weaker similar trend was observed in young adult naive repertoires, while no such trend was observed in memory repertoires.

CDR1 and CDR2 are read off the germline V gene (reference sequence) as DFQATT and SNEGSKA. The CDR3 holds 11 amino acids from the cysteine to the phenylalanine. Kept here is only the CDR3 DNA, which spans 33 bases and is read in frame from base 1. Between the V and J ends, shortened by 5 bases and 5 bases respectively, the junction contains 9 bases. The same sample was also used in a study of T cells expressing NK-cell markers. Per the second study: TCR beta-chain repertoires were profiled in sorted CD3+CD56+NKG2C+, CD3+CD56+NKG2C- and CD3+CD56-NKG2C+ T-cell subsets from about 8 donors. Seven of the eight sequenced donors were HCMV-seropositive and one was HCMV-seronegative. To restrict sorting to alphabetaTCR-expressing T cells, an anti-gammadeltaTCR antibody was added in several experiments. In 5 to 7 donors, the dominant CD3+CD56+NKG2C+ clonotypes were found to rank among the top 10 CD8+ clonotypes and to make up about 1.0-7.5% of CD8+ T cells. Those dominant clonotypes were again the most abundant among CD3+CD56-NKG2C+ cells in a few donors, at about 25-60.1%. It remained unclear whether the expanded NKG2C-expressing T cell clones were specific for HCMV antigens. Randomly selected healthy volunteers, three men and five women, were used as the eight sequenced donors. A commercial ELISA kit detecting HCMV-specific IgG in serum was used to determine HCMV serostatus. MIGEC handled demultiplexing of the reads and grouping by UMI, while MiTCR was used to assemble and quantify clonotypes. To exclude erroneous sequences, only TCR cDNA sequences supported by at least two reads were retained. The tcR package was used for downstream repertoire analysis, and clonotypes were matched between fractions using CDR3 nucleotide sequence together with V segment. Antigen specificity was annotated against VDJdb with VDJmatch, allowing one amino acid substitution in CDR3.

Sequencing used CD4+ T cells sorted from blood. The chain was built from TRBV20-1 and TRBJ1-1; the best D guess is TRBD1, with 6 bases matching. This clonotype was obtained from a woman in her late teens or twenties in good health. The CDR3 in this case is CSAPGTTEAFF. The DNA is as follows: TGCAGTGCTCCGGGGACAACTGAAGCTTTCTTT.